This T cell receptor (beta chain) was identified during a study of T cell responses to AZD1222 COVID-19 vaccine. V was trimmed by 7 bases and J by 0 bases, leaving 13 bases between them. CDR1 and CDR2 (germline): MNHEY, SVGAGI. The CDR3 consists of 15 residues. This clone has a single count. The table came from immunoSEQ multiplex PCR; TCRdb's copy has only in-frame clones and leaves some out. Of about 100,000 clones detected, roughly 91% appear once; the ten largest clones hold under 2%. The rearrangement links TRBV6-5 to TRBJ1-5; the D gene is possibly TRBD1 (5 bases). This receptor was identified in an adult in good health. This sample comprised peripheral blood, obtained on day 0 of AZD1222 vaccination. The CDR3 coding sequence is TGTGCCAGCACCCCGGGACGATCTAGCAATCAGCCCCAGCATTTT. Residues: CASTPGRSSNQPQHF.